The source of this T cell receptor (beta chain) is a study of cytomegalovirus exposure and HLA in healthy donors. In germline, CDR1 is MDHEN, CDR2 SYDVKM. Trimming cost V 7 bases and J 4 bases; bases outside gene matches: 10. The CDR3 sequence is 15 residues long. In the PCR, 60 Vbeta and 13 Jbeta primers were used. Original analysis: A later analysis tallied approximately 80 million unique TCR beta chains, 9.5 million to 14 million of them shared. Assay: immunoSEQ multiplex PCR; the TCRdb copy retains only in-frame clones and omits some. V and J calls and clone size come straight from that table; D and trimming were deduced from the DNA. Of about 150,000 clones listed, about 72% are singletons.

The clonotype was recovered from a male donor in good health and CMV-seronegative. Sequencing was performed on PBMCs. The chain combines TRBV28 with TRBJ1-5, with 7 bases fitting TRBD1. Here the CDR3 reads CASTRDSNTNQPQHF. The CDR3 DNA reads TGTGCCAGCACCCGGGACAGTAATACTAATCAGCCCCAGCATTTT.